The next 18 T cell receptor beta chains were all read from a single sample in a study of regulatory T cells in long-lasting Graves disease. Time point reported: persistent/refractory GD, antithyroid drugs over 5 years with positive TRAb. PBMCs were the source of the RNA used for TCR sequencing. Investigators prepared the TCR beta libraries by applying iRepertoire HTBI primers and Arm-PCR of CDR3 regions. TCRdb re-analysed the multiplex PCR reads in MiXCR, keeping a single row per CDR3 protein. This sample has about 470,000 distinct CDR3 sequences; about a fifth occur once, and the top ten carry roughly 8%. Source: peripheral blood mononuclear cells (PBMCs), taken when the disease was refractory, from a patient treated with antithyroid drugs. The receptor set was obtained from a female donor with Graves disease.

This clonotype appeared many times. V gene TRBV12-3 or TRBV12-4 combines with J gene TRBJ1-2; 7 nucleotides match TRBD1. Trimming took 0 bases from V and 1 from J; bases not matched to a gene: 17. The CDR3 loop spans 20 amino acids. CDR3 amino acids: CASSLAKGGGTELFNYGYTF. CDR3 in DNA: TGTGCCAGCAGTTTAGCAAAGGGGGGCGGGACAGAACTCTTTAACTATGGCTACACCTTC.

This clonotype was picked up many times. V is TRBV7-2 and J is TRBJ2-7; 8 nucleotides match TRBD1. Germline CDR1 and CDR2: SGHTA and FQGNSA. J was trimmed by 3 bases and V by 5 bases; bases with no gene match: 6. CDR3 length: 14 residues. The CDR3 loop is CASSPRTGNYEQYF. DNA for the CDR3: TGTGCCAGCAGCCCGAGGACAGGGAACTACGAGCAGTACTTC. The full variable domain, with the rest looked up from reference TRBV7-2 and TRBJ2-7, is GAGVSQSPSNKVTEKGKDVELRCDPISGHTALYWYRQSLGQGLEFLIYFQGNSAPDKSGLPSDRFSAERTGGSVSTLTIQRTQQEDSAVYLCASSPRTGNYEQYFGPGTRLTVT.

This sequence joins TRBV19 and TRBJ1-1; D ambiguous. The CDR3 extends over 13 amino acids. Looked up from germline, CDR1 is LNHDA and CDR2 is SQIVND (reference sequence). V was cut by 7 bases and J by 2 bases, with 11 bases left in between. This CDR3 is CASIGQFNTEAFF. CDR3 bases: TGTGCCAGTATTGGTCAGTTTAACACTGAAGCTTTCTTT.

This clonotype occurred a few times. The gene calls are TRBV6-9 and TRBJ2-5; D perhaps matches TRBD1 (5 bases). Germline V gene sequence: CDR1 MNHGY, CDR2 SVAAGI. The CDR3 is 15 residues long. The V and J ends lost 3 bases and 1 base respectively, with 12 bases between them. The CDR3 DNA is TGTGCCAGCAGTTACCTCCCCCAGGGCCAAGAGACCCAGTACTTC. It encodes CASSYLPQGQETQYF.

This clonotype has a count of ten or more. This sequence joins TRBV12-3 or TRBV12-4 and TRBJ1-1; TRBD1 agrees at 11 bases. Unmatched junction bases numbered 10, after V lost 8 bases and J lost 5 bases. This CDR3 spans 15 amino acids. This chain's CDR3 is CASDTGTGGGTEAFF. CDR3 DNA sequence: TGTGCCAGCGATACCGGGACAGGGGGGGGGACTGAAGCTTTCTTT.

This chain joins TRBV7-2 and TRBJ2-2, with 7 nucleotides matching TRBD2. The CDR3 covers 16 residues. Trimming cost V 2 bases and J 5 bases; bases outside gene matches: 8. Germline CDR1 reads SGHTA; CDR2 reads FQGNSA. The CDR3 sequence is CASSLSGRAATGELFF. CDR3 nucleotide sequence: TGTGCCAGCAGCTTAAGTGGGAGGGCGGCTACCGGGGAGCTGTTTTTT.

This clonotype was detected only a few times. The chain couples TRBV19 to TRBJ1-5; 9 bases agree with TRBD1. CDR1 LNHDA and CDR2 SQIVND come from the germline V gene (reference sequence). V gave up 5 bases and J gave up 5 bases; unmatched junction bases: 4. This CDR3 is 14 amino acids long. The CDR3, as DNA: TGTGCCAGTAGTCTCCGGGACAGGGATCAGCCCCAGCATTTT. It is translated as CASSLRDRDQPQHF. Full variable domain (outside the CDR3, taken from reference TRBV19 and TRBJ1-5): DGGITQSPKYLFRKEGQNVTLSCEQNLNHDAMYWYRQDPGQGLRLIYYSQIVNDFQKGDIAEGYSVSREKKESFPLTVTSAQKNPTAFYLCASSLRDRDQPQHFGDGTRLSIL.

In its sample, this clonotype was seen many times. The V call is TRBV11-2, the J call TRBJ2-5, with 7 nucleotides matching TRBD2. Germline CDR1 SGHAT, CDR2 FQNNGV. The CDR3 is 15 amino acids. The V and J ends lost 10 bases and 5 bases, in that order; junction bases with no gene match: 16. The DNA of the CDR3 is TGTGCCACCGAGAAACGCAGTTGGGGGGGGGAGACCCAGTACTTC. Translating it yields CATEKRSWGGETQYF.

The chain uses TRBV10-3 and TRBJ1-3, with 8 nucleotides matching TRBD1. The CDR3 contains 14 residues. The V segment lost 5 bases and the J segment 4 bases; nucleotides outside the gene matches: 4. Germline V gene data show CDR1 as ENHRY and CDR2 as SYGVKD. The CDR3 coding sequence is TGTGCCATCAGTACAGGGGGTCTCGGAAACACCATATATTTT. It specifies CAISTGGLGNTIYF.

The V and J genes are TRBV5-1 and TRBJ2-2; no definite D call. The length of the CDR3 is 16 residues. The ends were cut back, 0 bases at V and 0 bases at J, with 9 bases in the middle. Looked up from germline, CDR1 is SGHRS and CDR2 is YFSETQ. The CDR3 bases are TGCGCCAGCAGCTTGGTCGGAGCGCCGAACACCGGGGAGCTGTTTTTT. Its translation: CASSLVGAPNTGELFF.

This clonotype was recorded many times. The chain employs TRBV27 and TRBJ1-2; a weak D match, TRBD1 (5 bases). Germline V gene lookup returns CDR1 MNHEY and CDR2 SMNVEV (reference sequence). The CDR3 is 13 residues long. Trimming took off 4 bases at V and 8 bases at J, with 14 bases between the two ends. The chain's CDR3 is CASSWGVGAGYTF. Written as DNA, the CDR3 is TGTGCCAGCAGTTGGGGCGTCGGGGCCGGCTACACCTTC.

The chain joins TRBV3-1 to TRBJ1-5; 8 bases align to TRBD1. CDR1 is LGHDT and CDR2 is YNNKEL in the germline V gene (reference sequence). Trimming cost V 1 base and J 3 bases; bases outside gene matches: 5. This CDR3 comprises 16 residues. This CDR3 reads CASSQGTGGINQPQHF. Here the CDR3 DNA reads TGTGCCAGCAGCCAAGGAACAGGGGGGATCAATCAGCCCCAGCATTTT.

V is TRBV5-1 and J is TRBJ2-2, with 7 bases matching TRBD1. Trimming cost V 6 bases and J 5 bases; bases outside gene matches: 4. The CDR3 totals 13 residues. In germline, CDR1 is SGHRS, CDR2 YFSETQ. CDR3 protein: CASNSQGTGELFF. CDR3 DNA sequence: TGCGCCAGCAATTCACAGGGGACCGGGGAGCTGTTTTTT.

This clonotype was picked up many times. The chain uses TRBV11-2 and TRBJ1-2, with D perhaps matching TRBD1 (5 bases). V lost 0 bases, J lost 7 bases, and 15 bases lay in between. Germline V gene data show CDR1 as SGHAT and CDR2 as FQNNGV. The CDR3 length is 15 residues. CDR3 loop: CASSLDLAGVGGYTF. CDR3 nucleotide sequence: TGTGCCAGCAGCTTAGATCTTGCGGGGGTTGGTGGCTACACCTTC. Full variable domain (outside the CDR3, taken from reference TRBV11-2 and TRBJ1-2): EAGVAQSPRYKIIEKRQSVAFWCNPISGHATLYWYQQILGQGPKLLIQFQNNGVVDDSQLPKDRFSAERLKGVDSTLKIQPAKLEDSAVYLCASSLDLAGVGGYTFGSGTRLTVV.

This clonotype showed up many times. The genes are TRBV6-2 or TRBV6-3 and TRBJ2-7; TRBD2 aligns across 8 bases. CDR3 length: 17 residues. After removal of 0 bases from V and 7 bases from J, the junction contained 14 bases not matched to a gene. The V gene's germline CDR1 is MNHEY and CDR2 SVGEGT. The CDR3 DNA sequence: TGTGCCAGCAGTTACTCGAAAGTTGGCGGGAGGATCTGGGAGCAGTACTTC. Its translation: CASSYSKVGGRIWEQYF.

The rearrangement joins TRBV6-1 to TRBJ1-4, with D uncertain. The CDR3 has 16 residues. Germline V lookup: CDR1 MNHNS, CDR2 SASEGT. V was clipped by 7 bases and J by 4 bases, with 19 bases between them. CDR3 nucleotide sequence: TGTGCCAGCACCATAACTGCGGACGGCCTTAATGAAAAACTGTTTTTT. The encoded protein is CASTITADGLNEKLFF.

This clonotype turned up a few times. V gene TRBV12-3 or TRBV12-4 combines with J gene TRBJ2-7; D is uncertain. The V end lost 5 bases, the J end lost 7 bases, and 15 bases lay between the germline ends. This CDR3 spans 13 amino acids. DNA for the CDR3: TGTGCCAGCAGTCTCTCCGGCCTGGGGGAGCAGTACTTC. This gives the protein CASSLSGLGEQYF.

This clonotype was found many times. This chain connects TRBV15 to TRBJ2-7, with 11 bases matching TRBD1. The CDR3 contains 17 residues. Germline V gene sequence: CDR1 LNHNV, CDR2 YYDKDF (reference sequence). Trimming at V came to 0 bases and at J to 3 bases, leaving 7 bases not matched to a gene. CDR3 in amino acids: CATSRDYPGTGGYEQYF. CDR3 coding DNA: TGTGCCACCAGCAGAGATTATCCCGGGACAGGGGGCTACGAGCAGTACTTC.